This TCR beta chain was captured in a study of shared clonotypes between healthy human individuals. For the study at large: Every donor yielded three CD4 naive, three CD4 memory, two CD8 naive and one CD8 memory plate.

The naive CD8 subset, CD45RO-negative cells positively selected for CCR7, excluded terminally differentiated effector memory CD45RA+ cells. Whole-study results and caveats: Exclusively blood specimens were collected; tissue repertoires likely differ. Only a few donors were included, so the genetic and exposure-history diversity represented was limited.

Germline CDR1 and CDR2: SGHKS and YYEKEE (reference sequence). V was cut by 3 bases and J by 2 bases, with 12 bases left in between. This CDR3 is built from 14 residues. About this clone itself: Its antigen is currently unknown.

Authors' methods: Junction-only sequences produced by ImmunoSEQ had no quality scores, so filtering differed. Assay used: immunoSEQ multiplex PCR; TCRdb lists only in-frame clones, some missing. V, J and clone size reflect that table, while D and trimming were determined from the DNA. The data hold some 2 million clones, with about 95% observed a single time. The TCR originated in a young man in good health. The J gene is TRBJ2-7, the V gene TRBV5-5, with D maybe TRBD1 (6 bases). Material: naive CD8+ T cells sorted from blood. This chain's CDR3 is CASSWSGQPYEQYF. The CDR3 DNA reads TGTGCCAGCAGCTGGAGCGGACAGCCCTACGAGCAGTACTTC.